The clone carrying this T cell receptor (beta chain) was seen more than once but under ten times. Its antigen is still unknown. TCRdb reprocessed the RT-PCR reads with MiXCR, giving one entry per CDR3 protein. The sample lists about 180,000 distinct CDR3 sequences; around a tenth were seen once. The data are from a study of response to subunit inactivated influenza vaccine. The germline V gene encodes CDR1 SQVTM and CDR2 ANQGSEA. This CDR3 has 14 amino acids. Trimming at V came to 4 bases and at J to 3 bases, leaving 4 bases not matched to a gene. Study-level results: Only a handful of new T cells, the authors suggested, are recruited with each seasonal influenza vaccination.

The chain employs TRBV29-1 and TRBJ2-1; the match to TRBD2 covers 9 bases. This clonotype was sampled from a man between 50 and 69 years old who received an inactivated influenza vaccine. Material: CD8+ T cells sorted from PBMCs, obtained around 25 months after vaccination. CDR3 sequence: CSVGGTSSYNEQFF. The CDR3 DNA reads as TGCAGCGTTGGGGGGACTAGCAGCTACAATGAGCAGTTCTTC.